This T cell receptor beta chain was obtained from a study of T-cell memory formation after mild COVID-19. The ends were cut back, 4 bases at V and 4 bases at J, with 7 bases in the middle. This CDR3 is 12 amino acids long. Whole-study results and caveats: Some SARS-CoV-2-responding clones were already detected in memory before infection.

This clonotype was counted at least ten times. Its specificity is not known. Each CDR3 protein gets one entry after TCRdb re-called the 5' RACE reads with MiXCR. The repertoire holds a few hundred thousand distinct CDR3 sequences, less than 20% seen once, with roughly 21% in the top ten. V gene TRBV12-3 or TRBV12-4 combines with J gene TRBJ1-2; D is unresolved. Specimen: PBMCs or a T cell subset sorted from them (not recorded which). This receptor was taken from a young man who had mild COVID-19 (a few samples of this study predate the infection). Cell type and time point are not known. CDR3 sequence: CASSSGIYGYTF. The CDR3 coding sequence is TGTGCCAGCAGTTCCGGGATCTATGGCTACACCTTC.